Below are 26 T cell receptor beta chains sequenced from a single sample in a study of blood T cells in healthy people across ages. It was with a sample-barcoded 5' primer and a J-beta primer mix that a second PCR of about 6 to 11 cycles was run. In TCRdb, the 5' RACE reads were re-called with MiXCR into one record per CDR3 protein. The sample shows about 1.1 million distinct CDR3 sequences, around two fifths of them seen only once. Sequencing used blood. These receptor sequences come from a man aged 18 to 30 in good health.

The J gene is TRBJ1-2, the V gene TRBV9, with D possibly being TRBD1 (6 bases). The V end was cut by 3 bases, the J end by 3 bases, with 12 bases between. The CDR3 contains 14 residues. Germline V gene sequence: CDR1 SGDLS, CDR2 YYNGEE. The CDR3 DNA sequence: TGTGCCAGCAGCGCCTGGGACACCTACTATGGCTACACCTTC. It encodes CASSAWDTYYGYTF.

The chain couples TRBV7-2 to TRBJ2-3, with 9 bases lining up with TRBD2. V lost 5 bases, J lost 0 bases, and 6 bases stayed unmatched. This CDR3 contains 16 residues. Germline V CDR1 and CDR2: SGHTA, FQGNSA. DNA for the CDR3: TGTGCCAGCAGCCGTAGCGGGGGCCCTAGCACAGATACGCAGTATTTT. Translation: CASSRSGGPSTDTQYF.

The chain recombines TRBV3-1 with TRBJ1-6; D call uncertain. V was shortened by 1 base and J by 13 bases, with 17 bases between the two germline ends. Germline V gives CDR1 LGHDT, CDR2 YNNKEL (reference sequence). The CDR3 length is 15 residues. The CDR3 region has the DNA TGTGCCAGCAGCCAAGTCGGAGGGATTAGTTACCCCCTCCACTTT. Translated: CASSQVGGISYPLHF.

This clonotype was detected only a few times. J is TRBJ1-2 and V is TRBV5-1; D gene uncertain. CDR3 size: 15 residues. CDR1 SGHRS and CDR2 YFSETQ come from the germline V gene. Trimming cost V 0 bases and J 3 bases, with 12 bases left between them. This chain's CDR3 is CASSLVSEADYGYTF. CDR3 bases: TGCGCCAGCAGCTTGGTCTCGGAGGCCGACTATGGCTACACCTTC.

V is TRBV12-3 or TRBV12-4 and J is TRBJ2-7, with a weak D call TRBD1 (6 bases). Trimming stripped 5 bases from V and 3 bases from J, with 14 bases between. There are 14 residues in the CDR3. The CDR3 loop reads CASSAFAGDYEQYF. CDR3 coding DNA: TGTGCCAGCAGTGCCTTCGCAGGGGACTACGAGCAGTACTTC.

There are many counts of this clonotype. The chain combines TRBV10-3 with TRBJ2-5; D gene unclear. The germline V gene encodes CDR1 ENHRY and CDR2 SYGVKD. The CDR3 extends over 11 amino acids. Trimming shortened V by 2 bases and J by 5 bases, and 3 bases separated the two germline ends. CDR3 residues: CAISEGETQYF. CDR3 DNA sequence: TGTGCCATCAGTGAGGGGGAGACCCAGTACTTC.

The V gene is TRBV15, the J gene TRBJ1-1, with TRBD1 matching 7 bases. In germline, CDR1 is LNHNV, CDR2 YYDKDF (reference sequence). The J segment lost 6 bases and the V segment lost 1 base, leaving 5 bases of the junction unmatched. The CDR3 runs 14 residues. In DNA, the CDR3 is TGTGCCACCAGCAGAGCCGACAGGGCCTCTGAAGCTTTCTTT. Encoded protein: CATSRADRASEAFF. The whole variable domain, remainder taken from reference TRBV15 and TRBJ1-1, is DAMVIQNPRYQVTQFGKPVTLSCSQTLNHNVMYWYQQKSSQAPKLLFHYYDKDFNNEADTPDNFQSRRPNTSFCFLDIRSPGLGDTAMYLCATSRADRASEAFFGQGTRLTVV.

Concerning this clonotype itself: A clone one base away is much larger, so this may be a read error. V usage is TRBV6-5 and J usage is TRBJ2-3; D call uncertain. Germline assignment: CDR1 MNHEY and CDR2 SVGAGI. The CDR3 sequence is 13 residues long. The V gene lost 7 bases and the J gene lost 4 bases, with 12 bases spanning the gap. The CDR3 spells CASTKSGADTQYF. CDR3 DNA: TGTGCCAGCACCAAGTCAGGTGCAGATACGCAGTATTTT.

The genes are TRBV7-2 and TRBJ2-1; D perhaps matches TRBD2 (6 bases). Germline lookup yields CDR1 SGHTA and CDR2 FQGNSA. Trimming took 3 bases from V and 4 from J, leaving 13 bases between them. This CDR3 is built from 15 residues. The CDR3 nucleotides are TGTGCCAGCAGCTTCGGGCGGGGTGAATACAATGAGCAGTTCTTC. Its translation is CASSFGRGEYNEQFF.

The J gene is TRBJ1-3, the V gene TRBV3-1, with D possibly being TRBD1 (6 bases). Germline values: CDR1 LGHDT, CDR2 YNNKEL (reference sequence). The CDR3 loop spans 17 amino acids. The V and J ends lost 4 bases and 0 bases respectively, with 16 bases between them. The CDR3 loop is CASSPRDIALSGNTIYF. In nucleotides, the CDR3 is TGTGCCAGCAGCCCCCGGGACATAGCACTCTCTGGAAACACCATATATTTT. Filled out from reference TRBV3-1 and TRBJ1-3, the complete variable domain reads DTAVSQTPKYLVTQMGNDKSIKCEQNLGHDTMYWYKQDSKKFLKIMFSYNNKELIINETVPNRFSPKSPDKAHLNLHINSLELGDSAVYFCASSPRDIALSGNTIYFGEGSWLTVV.

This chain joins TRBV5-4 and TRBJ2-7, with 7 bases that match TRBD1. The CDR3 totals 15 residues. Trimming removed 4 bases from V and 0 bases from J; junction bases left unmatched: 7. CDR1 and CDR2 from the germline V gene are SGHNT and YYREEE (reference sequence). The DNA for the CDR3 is TGTGCCAGCAGCCCGGGACAGACATTCTCCTACGAGCAGTACTTC. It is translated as CASSPGQTFSYEQYF. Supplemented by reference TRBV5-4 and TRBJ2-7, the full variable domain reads ETGVTQSPTHLIKTRGQQVTLRCSSQSGHNTVSWYQQALGQGPQFIFQYYREEENGRGNFPPRFSGLQFPNYSSELNVNALELDDSALYLCASSPGQTFSYEQYFGPGTRLTVT.

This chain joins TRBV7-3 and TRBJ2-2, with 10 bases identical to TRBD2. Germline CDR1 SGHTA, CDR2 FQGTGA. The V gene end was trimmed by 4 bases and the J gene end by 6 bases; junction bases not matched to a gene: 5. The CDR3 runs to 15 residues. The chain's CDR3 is CASSSLAGDSGELFF. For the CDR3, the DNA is TGTGCCAGCAGCTCTCTAGCGGGGGATTCCGGGGAGCTGTTTTTT.

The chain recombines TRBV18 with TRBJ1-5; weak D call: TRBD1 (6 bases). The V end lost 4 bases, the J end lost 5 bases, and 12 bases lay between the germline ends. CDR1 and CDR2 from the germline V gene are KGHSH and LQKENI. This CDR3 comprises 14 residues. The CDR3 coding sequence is TGTGCCAGCTCACTACAGGGTTCCGATCAGCCCCAGCATTTT. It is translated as CASSLQGSDQPQHF. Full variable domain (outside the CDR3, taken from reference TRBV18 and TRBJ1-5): NAGVMQNPRHLVRRRGQEARLRCSPMKGHSHVYWYRQLPEEGLKFMVYLQKENIIDESGMPKERFSAEFPKEGPSILRIQQVVRGDSAAYFCASSLQGSDQPQHFGDGTRLSIL.

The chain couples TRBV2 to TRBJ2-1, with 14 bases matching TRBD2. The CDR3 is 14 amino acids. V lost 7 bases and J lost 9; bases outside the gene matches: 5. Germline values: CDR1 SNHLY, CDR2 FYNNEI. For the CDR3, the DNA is TGTGCCAGCACGACTAGCGGGGGGGCGGGTGAGCAGTTCTTC. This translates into CASTTSGGAGEQFF.

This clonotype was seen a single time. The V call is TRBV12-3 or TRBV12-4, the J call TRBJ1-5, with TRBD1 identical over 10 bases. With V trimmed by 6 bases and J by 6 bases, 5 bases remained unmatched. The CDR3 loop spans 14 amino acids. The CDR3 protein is CASRPGTGVQPQHF. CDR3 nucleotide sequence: TGTGCCAGCAGGCCCGGGACAGGGGTTCAGCCCCAGCATTTT.

CDR3 in DNA: TGTGCCAGCAGTGTTAGCGGGGCTACAGATACGCAGTATTTT. This translates into CASSVSGATDTQYF. The chain joins TRBV6-1 to TRBJ2-3, with 8 bases that match TRBD2. The CDR3 contains 14 residues. Trimming took 4 bases from V and 3 from J; bases not matched to a gene: 3. Germline loops: CDR1 MNHNS, CDR2 SASEGT.

The CDR3 loop reads CASSAPSSYEQYF. In nucleotides, the CDR3 is TGCGCCAGCAGCGCGCCCAGCTCCTACGAGCAGTACTTC. The chain joins TRBV5-1 to TRBJ2-7, with D hard to call. The V end lost 4 bases, the J end lost 0 bases, and 8 bases lay between the germline ends. Germline CDR1 SGHRS, CDR2 YFSETQ. The CDR3 length is 13 residues. Full variable domain (outside the CDR3, taken from reference TRBV5-1 and TRBJ2-7): KAGVTQTPRYLIKTRGQQVTLSCSPISGHRSVSWYQQTPGQGLQFLFEYFSETQRNKGNFPGRFSGRQFSNSRSEMNVSTLELGDSALYLCASSAPSSYEQYFGPGTRLTVT.

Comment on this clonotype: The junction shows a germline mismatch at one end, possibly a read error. This chain's CDR3 is CASSLFVEEGDTGELFF. The CDR3 DNA reads as TGTGCTAGCAGCCTATTTGTCGAGGAAGGGGACACCGGGGAGCTGTTTTTT. The chain joins TRBV7-7 to TRBJ2-2; tentatively, D is TRBD1 (5 bases). Germline CDR1 reads SSHAT; CDR2 reads FNYEAQ (reference sequence). The CDR3 extends over 17 amino acids.

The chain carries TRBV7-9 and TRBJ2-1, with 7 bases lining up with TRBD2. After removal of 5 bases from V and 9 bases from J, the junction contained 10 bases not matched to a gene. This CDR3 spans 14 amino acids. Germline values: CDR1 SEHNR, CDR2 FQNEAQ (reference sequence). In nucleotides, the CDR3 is TGTGCCAGCAGCCGAGGACTAGTCTTGGGTGAGCAGTTCTTC. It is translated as CASSRGLVLGEQFF.

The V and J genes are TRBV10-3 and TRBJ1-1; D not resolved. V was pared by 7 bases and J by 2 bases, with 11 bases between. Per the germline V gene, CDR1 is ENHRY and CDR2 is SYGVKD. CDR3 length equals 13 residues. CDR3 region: CAIKEYRNTEAFF. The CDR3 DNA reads TGTGCCATCAAGGAGTATAGAAACACTGAAGCTTTCTTT.

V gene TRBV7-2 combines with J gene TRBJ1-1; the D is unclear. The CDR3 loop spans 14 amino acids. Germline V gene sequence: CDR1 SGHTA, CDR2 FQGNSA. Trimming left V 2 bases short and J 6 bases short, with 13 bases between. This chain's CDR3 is CASSLFVQLSEAFF. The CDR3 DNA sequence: TGTGCCAGCAGCTTATTCGTTCAGCTCTCTGAAGCTTTCTTT.

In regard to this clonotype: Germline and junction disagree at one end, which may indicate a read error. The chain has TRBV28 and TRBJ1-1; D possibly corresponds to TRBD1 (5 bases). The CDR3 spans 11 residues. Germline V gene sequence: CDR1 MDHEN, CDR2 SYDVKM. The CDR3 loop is CASSHRTGAFF. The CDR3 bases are TGTGCCAGCAGTCACAGGACTGGAGCTTTCTTT.

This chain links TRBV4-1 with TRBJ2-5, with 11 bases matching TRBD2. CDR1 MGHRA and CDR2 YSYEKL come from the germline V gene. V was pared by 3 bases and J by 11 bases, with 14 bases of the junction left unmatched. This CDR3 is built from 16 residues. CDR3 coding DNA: TGCGCCAGCAGCCATCCGGAGGGACTAGCGGATAATGAGCAGTACTTC. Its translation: CASSHPEGLADNEQYF.

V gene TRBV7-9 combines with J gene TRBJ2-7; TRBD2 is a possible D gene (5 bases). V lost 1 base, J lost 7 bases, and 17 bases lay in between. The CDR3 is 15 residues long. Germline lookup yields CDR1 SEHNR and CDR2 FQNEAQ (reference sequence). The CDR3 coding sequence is TGTGCCAGCAGCTTAGTTCGACTACGAGACAATGAGCAGTACTTC. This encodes CASSLVRLRDNEQYF.

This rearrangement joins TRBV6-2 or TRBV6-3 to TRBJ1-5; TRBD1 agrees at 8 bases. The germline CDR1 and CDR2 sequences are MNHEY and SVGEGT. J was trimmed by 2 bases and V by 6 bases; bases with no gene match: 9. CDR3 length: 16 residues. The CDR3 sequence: CASSPRTGMGNQPQHF. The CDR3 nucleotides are TGTGCCAGCAGCCCCCGGACAGGGATGGGCAATCAGCCCCAGCATTTT.

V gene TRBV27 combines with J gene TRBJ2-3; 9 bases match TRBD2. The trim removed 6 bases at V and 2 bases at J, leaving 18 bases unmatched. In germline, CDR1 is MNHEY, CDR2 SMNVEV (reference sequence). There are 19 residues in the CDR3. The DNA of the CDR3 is TGTGCCAGCAGCGAAGCGGGGGGAACGTATCGTCCTTTCACAGATACGCAGTATTTT. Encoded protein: CASSEAGGTYRPFTDTQYF.